This is a list of T cell receptor beta chains from one sample in a study of regulatory T cells in long-lasting Graves disease. TCRdb re-called the multiplex PCR reads with MiXCR, one entry per CDR3 protein. The sample has under 800,000 distinct CDR3 sequences; approximately 15% are singletons. The same sample was also studied in work on T cells in Graves' hyperthyroidism and ophthalmopathy.

The sample in question was peripheral blood mononuclear cells (PBMCs), obtained at new diagnosis, from a patient treated with antithyroid drugs. Every receptor here comes from a woman in her 30s with Graves disease. The CDR3 runs from the conserved cysteine through the conserved F or W. D genes are given only for firm matches. Clone size is stated in some rows and not others, as once, few, many or a class when expanded.

clone_size	v_call	d_call	j_call	cdr3_aa	cdr3_nt
many	TRBV5-1	.	TRBJ1-4	CASSLQSTNEKLFF	TGCGCCAGCAGCTTACAGTCTACTAATGAAAAACTGTTTTTT
.	TRBV9	TRBD2	TRBJ2-1	CASSVASGSTYNEQFF	TGTGCCAGCAGCGTAGCTAGCGGGAGCACCTACAATGAGCAGTTCTTC
few	TRBV7-2	TRBD2	TRBJ2-1	CASSHRDYPYNEQFF	TGTGCCAGCAGCCACCGGGACTACCCCTACAATGAGCAGTTCTTC
many	TRBV20-1	.	TRBJ1-1	CSARIGKLNTEAFF	TGCAGTGCTAGGATCGGGAAGCTGAACACTGAAGCTTTCTTT
many	TRBV12-3/TRBV12-4	.	TRBJ2-3	CASVKGVYTDTQYF	TGTGCCAGCGTTAAGGGGGTCTACACAGATACGCAGTATTTT
many	TRBV27	.	TRBJ2-6	CASRGVRSGANVLTF	TGTGCCAGCAGGGGGGTCCGTTCTGGGGCCAACGTCCTGACTTTC
.	TRBV5-1	.	TRBJ2-5	CASSLAVIGKETQYF	TGCGCCAGCAGCTTGGCGGTAATAGGGAAAGAGACCCAGTACTTC
few	TRBV19	TRBD1	TRBJ1-1	CASSTRQGPHNTEAFF	TGTGCCAGTAGTACCAGACAGGGCCCCCACAACACTGAAGCTTTCTTT
.	TRBV6-5	.	TRBJ2-7	CASSFEGPVYEQYF	TGTGCCAGCAGTTTCGAGGGCCCAGTGTACGAGCAGTACTTC
.	TRBV19	TRBD2	TRBJ2-7	CASSTHRGRAYEQYF	TGTGCCAGTAGTACCCACCGTGGGAGGGCCTACGAGCAGTACTTC
many	TRBV6-5	.	TRBJ1-1	CASSLGATNTEAFF	TGTGCCAGCAGTTTAGGGGCGACGAACACTGAAGCTTTCTTT
.	TRBV10-3	.	TRBJ1-1	CAISEGQGRVNTEAFF	TGTGCCATCAGTGAGGGGCAGGGTAGGGTGAACACTGAAGCTTTCTTT
.	TRBV7-3	TRBD2	TRBJ2-1	CASSLTPLALNEQFF	TGTGCCAGCAGCTTAACTCCACTAGCGTTAAATGAGCAGTTCTTC
many	TRBV7-8	TRBD1	TRBJ1-4	CASSSGTGWVELFF	TGTGCCAGCAGCTCGGGGACAGGTTGGGTGGAACTGTTTTTT
many	TRBV12-3/TRBV12-4	TRBD1	TRBJ1-5	CASSLKSGGLFEPQHF	TGTGCCAGCAGTTTAAAGTCAGGGGGCCTATTTGAGCCCCAGCATTTT
few	TRBV5-1	TRBD2	TRBJ2-1	CASSPGTSGAYNEQFF	TGCGCCAGCAGCCCTGGGACTAGCGGGGCCTACAATGAGCAGTTCTTC
few	TRBV12-3/TRBV12-4	TRBD1	TRBJ1-2	CASSYTGQTYGYTF	TGTGCCAGCAGCTACACGGGACAGACCTATGGCTACACCTTC
.	TRBV27	.	TRBJ1-1	CASSRISGRASLNTEAFF	TGTGCCAGCAGTAGGATCAGTGGCAGGGCATCCTTGAACACTGAAGCTTTCTTT
many	TRBV20-1	TRBD1	TRBJ2-1	CRADRGDEQFF	TGCAGGGCGGACAGGGGCGATGAGCAGTTCTTC
few	TRBV11-2	.	TRBJ1-6	CASSYGGGMYSPLHF	TGTGCCAGCAGCTACGGGGGGGGCATGTATTCACCCCTCCACTTT
.	TRBV28	.	TRBJ1-3	CASSFVGAGNTIYF	TGTGCCAGCAGTTTTGTGGGGGCTGGAAACACCATATATTTT
.	TRBV19	TRBD2	TRBJ2-1	CASSMLTSGRAREQFF	TGTGCCAGTAGTATGCTTACTAGCGGGAGGGCCCGGGAGCAGTTCTTC
many	TRBV27	.	TRBJ2-7	CASSGQPSYEQYF	TGTGCCAGCAGTGGACAGCCTTCCTACGAGCAGTACTTC
many	TRBV28	.	TRBJ1-1	CASHGGLAEAFF	TGTGCCTCCCACGGGGGGCTAGCTGAAGCTTTCTTT
.	TRBV19	.	TRBJ2-3	CASSQPLDSQSPDTQYF	TGTGCCAGTAGTCAACCCCTGGACTCACAATCACCAGATACGCAGTATTTT
few	TRBV10-3	.	TRBJ1-5	CAISDQGLKDQPQHF	TGTGCCATCAGTGATCAGGGTCTTAAAGATCAGCCCCAGCATTTT
.	TRBV5-6	.	TRBJ2-5	CASSLDGRQETQYF	TGTGCCAGCAGCTTGGACGGACGGCAAGAGACCCAGTACTTC
.	TRBV4-1	TRBD2	TRBJ2-5	CASSQSTSVETQYF	TGCGCCAGCAGCCAGTCAACTAGCGTGGAGACCCAGTACTTC
.	TRBV6-9	.	TRBJ2-1	CASSLDRRGYNEQFF	TGTGCCAGCAGTTTAGACAGGAGGGGATACAATGAGCAGTTCTTC
.	TRBV6-1	TRBD1	TRBJ1-2	CASSRDRGRGGYTF	TGTGCCAGCAGCCGCGACAGGGGAAGGGGTGGCTACACCTTC
once	TRBV2	.	TRBJ2-4	CASSLQAFLAKNIQYF	TGTGCCAGCAGCCTCCAGGCATTCCTAGCCAAAAACATTCAGTACTTC
many	TRBV28	.	TRBJ2-3	CALTTGLGDTQYF	TGTGCCCTAACTACAGGGCTTGGAGATACGCAGTATTTT
few	TRBV20-1	.	TRBJ2-7	CSASDQGGQYF	TGCAGTGCTTCCGACCAGGGCGGGCAGTACTTC
.	TRBV28	.	TRBJ2-7	CASGGWGRGLSSYEQYF	TGTGCCAGCGGGGGGTGGGGACGGGGACTGTCCAGCTACGAGCAGTACTTC
few	TRBV3-1	TRBD1	TRBJ2-7	CAAGDRASYEQYF	TGTGCCGCTGGGGACAGGGCCTCCTACGAGCAGTACTTC
.	TRBV20-1	.	TRBJ2-1	CSALIDRYNEQFF	TGCAGTGCCCTGATTGACAGATACAATGAGCAGTTCTTC
.	TRBV28	.	TRBJ2-4	CASSSGRENIQYF	TGTGCCAGCAGTTCTGGGCGCGAAAACATTCAGTACTTC